This TCR beta chain was obtained from a study of radiotherapy plus CTLA-4 blockade in lung cancer. Whole-study results and caveats: The authors reported that early blood T cell clone dynamics, with interferon-beta, best predicted response.

Only in-frame clones appear in the TCRdb table, and some are missing; sequencing was by immunoSEQ multiplex PCR. Of 120,000 or so clones in the sample, about 90% were seen once. CTLA-4 blockade using ipilimumab, together with focal radiation, was received by patients with chemo-refractory metastatic non-small-cell lung cancer. In the case of this clone: Its antigen remains unknown.

Germline CDR1 MGHDK, CDR2 SYGVNS. This CDR3 spans 12 amino acids. Trimming shortened V by 7 bases and J by 4 bases, and 11 bases separated the two germline ends. This sequence was found in a human donor with non-small cell lung cancer that progressed on radiotherapy plus ipilimumab. This specimen was peripheral blood, taken from a patient treated with radiotherapy plus ipilimumab. The chain combines TRBV25-1 with TRBJ2-7, with D perhaps TRBD1 (5 bases). The CDR3 sequence: CASTDTEYEQYF. The DNA for the CDR3 is TGTGCCAGCACGGACACCGAATACGAGCAGTACTTC.